These 8 T cell receptor beta chains came from one sample sequenced in a study of T cell responses to AZD1222 COVID-19 vaccine. Some clones are missing from TCRdb's copy, which holds only in-frame ones; the method was immunoSEQ multiplex PCR. The sample lists about 200,000 clones; about 89% were seen once. Sequences were derived from peripheral blood, sampled 28 days after the second AZD1222 dose. These receptors originate from an adult who received the AZD1222 COVID-19 vaccine.

This chain joins TRBV7-8 and TRBJ2-7; D remains unclear. Trimming left V 5 bases short and J 0 bases short, with 14 bases between. This CDR3 contains 15 residues. Germline V lookup: CDR1 SGHVS, CDR2 FQNEAQ. DNA of the CDR3: TGTGCCAGCAGCCGTTTGGGTTTCAGCTCCTACGAGCAGTACTTC. Protein product: CASSRLGFSSYEQYF.

The chain links TRBV5-1 to TRBJ2-7; TRBD1 or TRBD2 may be the D gene (5 bases each). Germline CDR1 SGHRS, CDR2 YFSETQ. The CDR3 is 16 residues long. Trimming took off 7 bases at V and 4 bases at J, with 24 bases between the two ends. The CDR3: CASAERAPGPTYEQYF. CDR3 DNA sequence: TGCGCCAGCGCCGAGAGGGCCCCGGGACCGACTTACGAGCAGTACTTC.

V gene TRBV5-1 combines with J gene TRBJ2-7, with D maybe TRBD2 (6 bases). The CDR3 has 15 amino acids. The germline V gene has CDR1 SGHRS and CDR2 YFSETQ. Trimming took 4 bases from V and 0 from J, leaving 14 bases between them. This CDR3 is CASSVPGLSSYEQYF. The CDR3 DNA follows: TGCGCCAGCAGCGTGCCGGGACTGAGCTCCTACGAGCAGTACTTC.

The rearrangement uses TRBV19 and TRBJ1-1; perhaps TRBD1 as D (6 bases). This CDR3 has 14 amino acids. Germline assignment: CDR1 LNHDA and CDR2 SQIVND (reference sequence). V was trimmed by 2 bases and J by 1 base, leaving 8 bases between them. This CDR3 reads CASSILGGNTEAFF. CDR3 DNA sequence: TGTGCCAGTAGTATACTAGGGGGGAACACTGAAGCTTTCTTT.

This chain connects TRBV6-5 to TRBJ2-1; possible D gene TRBD2, 5 bases. The V gene's germline CDR1 is MNHEY and CDR2 SVGAGI. The ends were cut back, 11 bases at V and 0 bases at J, with 17 bases in the middle. This CDR3 has 15 residues. The CDR3 sequence: CAPTGERSSYNEQFF. As DNA, the CDR3 is TGTGCCCCCACCGGGGAAAGGAGCTCCTACAATGAGCAGTTCTTC.

This rearrangement joins TRBV7-9 to TRBJ2-5; 7 positions agree with TRBD2. Unmatched junction bases numbered 7, after V lost 7 bases and J lost 2 bases. CDR1 and CDR2 from the germline V gene are SEHNR and FQNEAQ (reference sequence). This CDR3 is built from 14 residues. The CDR3 spells CASTLRGGQETQYF. The CDR3 DNA is TGTGCCAGCACCTTGAGGGGAGGGCAAGAGACCCAGTACTTC. Variable domain in full (rest from reference TRBV7-9 and TRBJ2-5): DTGVSQNPRHKITKRGQNVTFRCDPISEHNRLYWYRQTLGQGPEFLTYFQNEAQLEKSRLLSDRFSAERPKGSFSTLEIQRTEQGDSAMYLCASTLRGGQETQYFGPGTRLLVL.

The chain employs TRBV7-2 and TRBJ1-2; D may be TRBD1 (6 bases). The CDR3 sequence is 12 residues long. CDR1 SGHTA and CDR2 FQGNSA come from the germline V gene. V lost 4 bases, J lost 7 bases, and 10 bases lay in between. The CDR3 coding sequence is TGTGCCAGCAGCTCACGAGGGGGTGGCTACACCTTC. Protein sequence: CASSSRGGGYTF.

V and J are TRBV19 and TRBJ1-1; tentatively, D is TRBD1 (5 bases). Germline loops: CDR1 LNHDA, CDR2 SQIVND (reference sequence). This CDR3 region has 17 residues. The V and J ends lost 5 bases and 8 bases respectively, with 27 bases between them. CDR3 DNA: TGTGCCAGTAGTCTCTCCCTAGAACGGGGGAGGCGAGGCGAAGCTTTCTTT. Encoded protein: CASSLSLERGRRGEAFF.